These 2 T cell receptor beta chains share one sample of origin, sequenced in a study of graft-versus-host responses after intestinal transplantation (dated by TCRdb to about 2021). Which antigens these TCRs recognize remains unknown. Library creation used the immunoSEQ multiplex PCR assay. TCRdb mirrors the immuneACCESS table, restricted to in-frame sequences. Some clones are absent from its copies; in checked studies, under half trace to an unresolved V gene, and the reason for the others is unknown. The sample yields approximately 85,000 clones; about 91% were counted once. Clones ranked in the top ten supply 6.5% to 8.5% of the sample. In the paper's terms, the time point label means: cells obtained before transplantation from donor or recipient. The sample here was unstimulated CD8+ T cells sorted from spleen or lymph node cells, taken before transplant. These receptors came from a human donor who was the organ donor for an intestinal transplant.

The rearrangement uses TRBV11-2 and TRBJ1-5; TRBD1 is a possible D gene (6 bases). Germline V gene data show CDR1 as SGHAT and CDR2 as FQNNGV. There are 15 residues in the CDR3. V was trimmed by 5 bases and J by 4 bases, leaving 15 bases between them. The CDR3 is CASSTTGYPNQPQHF. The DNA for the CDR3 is TGTGCCAGCAGCACAACAGGGTACCCAAATCAGCCCCAGCATTTT.

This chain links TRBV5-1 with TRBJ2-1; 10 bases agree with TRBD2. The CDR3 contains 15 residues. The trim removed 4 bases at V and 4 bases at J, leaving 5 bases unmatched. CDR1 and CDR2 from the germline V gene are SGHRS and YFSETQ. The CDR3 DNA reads TGCGCCAGCAGCCCGGGGACTAGCGCATACAATGAGCAGTTCTTC. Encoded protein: CASSPGTSAYNEQFF. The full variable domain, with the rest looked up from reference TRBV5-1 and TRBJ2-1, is KAGVTQTPRYLIKTRGQQVTLSCSPISGHRSVSWYQQTPGQGLQFLFEYFSETQRNKGNFPGRFSGRQFSNSRSEMNVSTLELGDSALYLCASSPGTSAYNEQFFGPGTRLTVL.